This section outlines one TCR beta chain sequence together with its context. Its antigen is not known. The data derive from a study of metastatic and nonmetastatic thyroid tumors. Turning to the study itself: Blood and tumor or nodule tissue repertoires from malignant and benign thyroid patients were compared.

Notes on the study in general: Malignant thyroid tumors reportedly exceeded benign nodules significantly in TCR beta diversity, with the difference appearing in blood and tumor.

In the authors' methods: Differences in CDR3 between clinicopathological groups were drawn on to build a classifier intended to discriminate distant-metastatic papillary thyroid cancer patients. TCRdb re-processed the PCR reads through MiXCR. TCRdb assigned the V and J calls; the authors' analysis was not used. The sample lists fewer than 20,000 clones; roughly 23% were seen once. V lost 3 bases and J lost 6; bases outside the gene matches: 4. Germline-derived CDR1 and CDR2 are KGHSH and LQKENI. The CDR3 is made up of 14 amino acids. All patients reached thyroid surgery having received no treatment beforehand.

The clonotype was recovered from a female donor with papillary thyroid cancer or a benign thyroid nodule (not recorded which). Some clones in this sample may be carry-over from other donors' samples. The sample comprised tumor tissue. This chain links TRBV18 with TRBJ2-1, with 8 nucleotides matching TRBD1. CDR3 coding DNA: TGTGCCAGCTCACCGGGACAGGCTACCAATGAGCAGTTCTTC. Protein: CASSPGQATNEQFF.